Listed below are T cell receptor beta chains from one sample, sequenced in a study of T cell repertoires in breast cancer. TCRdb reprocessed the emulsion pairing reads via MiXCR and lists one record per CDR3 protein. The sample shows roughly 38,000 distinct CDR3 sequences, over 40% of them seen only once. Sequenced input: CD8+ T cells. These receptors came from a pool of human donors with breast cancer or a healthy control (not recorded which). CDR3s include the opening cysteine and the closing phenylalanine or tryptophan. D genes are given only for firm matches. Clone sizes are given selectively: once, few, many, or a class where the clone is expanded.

TGCAGTGCTATAAACGAAAATTTACCCCTCCACTTT	CSAINENLPLHF	-	TRBV20-1	TRBJ1-6	-
TGTGCCAGTAGTAACACCGGGACCGTGAGCTCTGGAAACACCATATATTTT	CASSNTGTVSSGNTIYF	-	TRBV19	TRBJ1-3	-
TGTGCCAGCAGTGTTAGTGAGTACACGAACACTGAAGCTTTCTTT	CASSVSEYTNTEAFF	-	TRBV2	TRBJ1-1	few
TGCGCCAGCAGCCAAGATTTTTGGAGAGAAGCTTTCTTT	CASSQDFWREAFF	-	TRBV4-1	TRBJ1-1	-
TGCAGTGCTAGAAACAGGGAGTCGAACACCATATATTTT	CSARNRESNTIYF	-	TRBV20-1	TRBJ1-3	few
TGTGCCAGCAGCCGTCTCGGGGGGTCTTCGTGCGAGCAGTACTTC	CASSRLGGSSCEQYF	TRBD2	TRBV11-2	TRBJ2-7	once
TGTGCCATCAGTGAGAAGGATACGCAGTATTTT	CAISEKDTQYF	-	TRBV10-3	TRBJ2-3	few
TGTGCCAGCAGTTTTGTCTCTGGAAACACCATATATTTT	CASSFVSGNTIYF	-	TRBV28	TRBJ1-3	many
TGTGCCAGCAGCTTAGACAGGGACAATGAGCAGTTCTTC	CASSLDRDNEQFF	-	TRBV11-2	TRBJ2-1	-
TGTGCCAGCAGTGCGCTAGCGGAGAACACCGGGGAGCTGTTTTTT	CASSALAENTGELFF	TRBD2	TRBV6-2/TRBV6-3	TRBJ2-2	many
TGTGCCAGCAGCCCTCAGACGGGGCCCCTTTCACCCCTCCACTTT	CASSPQTGPLSPLHF	-	TRBV13	TRBJ1-6	-
TGTGCCAGCAGGAACCTGGGACCGATGAACACTGAAGCTTTCTTT	CASRNLGPMNTEAFF	-	TRBV7-3	TRBJ1-1	few
TGCAGTGCTCAGGACAGTACATCCTCTGGAAACACCATATATTTT	CSAQDSTSSGNTIYF	-	TRBV20-1	TRBJ1-3	-
TGCAGTGCTAGATCATCCCGTGGCATTTACTATGGCTACACCTTC	CSARSSRGIYYGYTF	-	TRBV20-1	TRBJ1-2	-
TGTGCCAGCAGCTTAGGGACAGCGACTACAGATACGCAGTATTTT	CASSLGTATTDTQYF	-	TRBV7-2	TRBJ2-3	-
TGCAGTGCTCGATGGGGGTGGGACACTGAAGCTTTCTTT	CSARWGWDTEAFF	-	TRBV20-1	TRBJ1-1	-
TGTGCCAGCAGCCCTACCCCAGGACAGCTAAACTATGGCTACACCTTC	CASSPTPGQLNYGYTF	-	TRBV13	TRBJ1-2	-
TGTGCCAGCGGTTCATTTGATACGCAGTATTTT	CASGSFDTQYF	-	TRBV5-6	TRBJ2-3	-
TGTGCCATCAGTGAGATGCGGGACTCCTACGAGCAGTACTTC	CAISEMRDSYEQYF	-	TRBV10-3	TRBJ2-7	once
TGTGCCAGCAGCCAAGTGGGTAGTAACAATGAGCAGTTCTTC	CASSQVGSNNEQFF	-	TRBV14	TRBJ2-1	few
TGCAGTGCCCTAAAAGCGGGGGGCAAGAATGAGCAGTTCTTC	CSALKAGGKNEQFF	TRBD2	TRBV20-1	TRBJ2-1	few
TGTGCCTGGAGTGACACCGGGGAGCTGTTTTTT	CAWSDTGELFF	-	TRBV30	TRBJ2-2	-
TGCAGTGCTACTAGGACGGGGACGGATACGCAGTATTTT	CSATRTGTDTQYF	-	TRBV20-1	TRBJ2-3	few
TGTGCCAGCAGCAATTCATGGGACAGCATATTCTATGGCTACACCTTC	CASSNSWDSIFYGYTF	TRBD1	TRBV7-2	TRBJ1-2	-
TGCAGCGTTGACCCCTCTCGTGCAGGCGGTCACGGCTACACCTTC	CSVDPSRAGGHGYTF	-	TRBV29-1	TRBJ1-2	-
TGTGCCAGCAGTTGGGACGGCTTGGGTTCACCCCTCCACTTT	CASSWDGLGSPLHF	-	TRBV27	TRBJ1-6	-
TGCGGTGCTAGAGAAAGACTGAGTTACACTGAAGCTTTCTTT	CGARERLSYTEAFF	-	TRBV20-1	TRBJ1-1	-
TGCAGTGCTAGAGATCATCAAAAAAACACTAAAGCTTTCTTT	CSARDHQKNTKAFF	-	TRBV20-1	TRBJ1-1	-
TGCAGTGCTAGGACAGACAAAAACATTCAGTACTTC	CSARTDKNIQYF	-	TRBV20-1	TRBJ2-4	-
TGCAGTGCTAGGATACCCAGCGAGCAGTACTTC	CSARIPSEQYF	-	TRBV20-1	TRBJ2-7	-
TGTGCCAGCAGCGAGGGGTCTAACTATGGCTACACCTTC	CASSEGSNYGYTF	-	TRBV6-2/TRBV6-3	TRBJ1-2	-
TGTGCCAGCAGCCACTTAGGGGGACTTAGGGAGACCCAGTACTTC	CASSHLGGLRETQYF	-	TRBV3-1	TRBJ2-5	-
TGTGCCAGCAGGGCCGGACAGGGGTTGACCAGCTTTAATTCACCCCTCCACTTT	CASRAGQGLTSFNSPLHF	TRBD1	TRBV6-1	TRBJ1-6	-
TGTGCCAGCAGTGGGGCGAACCGGAATCAGCCCCAGCATTTT	CASSGANRNQPQHF	-	TRBV2	TRBJ1-5	-
TGTGCCAGCAGCCAAGCACCGGGACAGATGAACACTGAAGCTCTCTTT	CASSQAPGQMNTEALF	TRBD1	TRBV4-2	TRBJ1-1	-
TGTGCCAGCAGCTCACAACGCAGTATTACTGGAAACACCATATATTTT	CASSSQRSITGNTIYF	-	TRBV11-1	TRBJ1-3	-
TGTGCCAGCAGTGACGTCGGACAGAATCAGCCCCAGCATTTT	CASSDVGQNQPQHF	-	TRBV2	TRBJ1-5	few
TGTGCCAGCAGCCAAGAATCAGCCAGGGGTGAAAAACTGTTTTTT	CASSQESARGEKLFF	-	TRBV4-2	TRBJ1-4	-
TGCGCCAGCAGCCAAGAAGAAGATCAGCCCCAGCATTTT	CASSQEEDQPQHF	-	TRBV4-1	TRBJ1-5	few
TGCAGTGCAGCAGGGACTAGCGGCATTGGCAATGAGCAGTTCTTC	CSAAGTSGIGNEQFF	TRBD2	TRBV20-1	TRBJ2-1	few
TGCGCCAGCAGCCTCCTGCTTTGGGGACAGGGGGACACTGAAGCTTTCTTT	CASSLLLWGQGDTEAFF	TRBD1	TRBV4-1	TRBJ1-1	-
TGTGCCAGCAGCCCCCTCGGGACAGGGGGCATGAACACTGAAGCTTTCTTT	CASSPLGTGGMNTEAFF	TRBD1	TRBV7-6	TRBJ1-1	-
TGTGCCAGCTTAACTAGCGCAAACACAGATACGCAGTATTTT	CASLTSANTDTQYF	TRBD2	TRBV2	TRBJ2-3	-
TGTGCCAGCAGCCAACTAGCGGCATCCTACAATGCGCAGTTCTTC	CASSQLAASYNAQFF	TRBD2	TRBV6-5	TRBJ2-1	-
TGTGCCAGCAGCACTCTCCGGAGCAATCAGCCCCAGCATTTT	CASSTLRSNQPQHF	-	TRBV7-9	TRBJ1-5	-
TGCAGTGCTAGGGGCAGGACTGACACTGAAGCTTTCTTT	CSARGRTDTEAFF	-	TRBV20-1	TRBJ1-1	few
TGCGCCAGCAGCCGGGGGGCGCACACAGATACGCAGTATTTT	CASSRGAHTDTQYF	-	TRBV5-1	TRBJ2-3	-
TGTGCCAGCAGCTTAGATGTGGAAGCTTTCTTT	CASSLDVEAFF	-	TRBV7-2	TRBJ1-1	many
TGCAGCGTTTCTCAAAATGAGCAGTTCTTC	CSVSQNEQFF	-	TRBV29-1	TRBJ2-1	few
TGTGCCAGCAGCTTAGATAACAGGGGCTATGGCTACACCTTC	CASSLDNRGYGYTF	TRBD1	TRBV7-8	TRBJ1-2	-